Following are 14 T cell receptor beta chains from one sample sequenced in a study of shared clonotypes between healthy human individuals. TCRdb's copy holds only in-frame clones and misses some; the assay was immunoSEQ multiplex PCR. The sample gives about 1,900,000 clones, about 95% of which show up once; 1% to 1.5% is in the top ten. Naive CD8 cells comprised CD45RO-negative, CCR7-positively selected cells, excluding terminally differentiated effector memory CD45RA+ cells. The sequenced sample consisted of naive CD8+ T cells sorted from blood. Receptors were obtained from a man between 18 and 35 years old in good health.

V usage is TRBV27 and J usage is TRBJ2-3, with D possibly being TRBD2 (6 bases). The CDR3 is 14 amino acids. V was clipped by 5 bases and J by 2 bases, with 11 bases between them. Germline loops: CDR1 MNHEY, CDR2 SMNVEV (reference sequence). The CDR3 sequence: CASSPRDFTDTQYF. The DNA of the CDR3 is TGTGCCAGCAGTCCTCGGGACTTCACAGATACGCAGTATTTT.

Written as DNA, the CDR3 is TGCAGCGTTGCGCCAAGGGGTGCAACTAATGAAAAACTGTTTTTT. It is translated as CSVAPRGATNEKLFF. The chain employs TRBV29-1 and TRBJ1-4; TRBD1 is a possible D gene (5 bases). From germline, CDR1 is SQVTM and CDR2 ANQGSEA. With 4 bases removed from V and 0 bases from J, the gap between germline ends came to 12 bases. The CDR3 spans 15 residues.

The chain combines TRBV7-2 with TRBJ2-3; D call uncertain. Germline V CDR1 and CDR2: SGHTA, FQGNSA. This CDR3 has 14 residues. Trimming pared 1 base from V and 2 bases from J, leaving 7 bases between. The DNA for the CDR3 is TGTGCCAGCAGCTTAGATGACCTCACAGATACGCAGTATTTT. Encoded protein: CASSLDDLTDTQYF.

The J gene is TRBJ2-3, the V gene TRBV25-1; 9 bases map to TRBD2. The CDR3 is 16 amino acids. The V gene's germline CDR1 is MGHDK and CDR2 SYGVNS. Trimming took 1 base from V and 2 from J; bases not matched to a gene: 4. CDR3 loop: CASSEWVAGVTDTQYF. The DNA of the CDR3 is TGTGCCAGCAGTGAATGGGTAGCGGGAGTCACAGATACGCAGTATTTT.

The chain couples TRBV28 to TRBJ2-1; D might be TRBD1 or TRBD2, each matching 5 bases. Germline values: CDR1 MDHEN, CDR2 SYDVKM. The V end lost 6 bases, the J end lost 0 bases, and 15 bases lay between the germline ends. The CDR3 runs 16 residues. The CDR3 spells CASSPGTGSSYNEQFF. CDR3 DNA: TGTGCCAGCAGCCCCGGGACGGGCAGCTCCTACAATGAGCAGTTCTTC.

The rearrangement joins TRBV5-6 to TRBJ1-6, with D possibly matching TRBD1 (6 bases). Looked up from germline, CDR1 is SGHDT and CDR2 is YYEEEE. The CDR3 has 17 residues. V was pared by 2 bases and J by 2 bases, with 14 bases between. CDR3 region: CASSFITGTAYNSPLHF. DNA of the CDR3: TGTGCCAGCAGCTTCATCACAGGGACGGCCTATAATTCACCCCTCCACTTT.

The chain recombines TRBV9 with TRBJ2-7; TRBD2 agrees at 7 bases. J was trimmed by 0 bases and V by 4 bases; bases with no gene match: 13. CDR1 and CDR2 (germline): SGDLS, YYNGEE. This CDR3 has 17 residues. The CDR3 DNA is TGTGCCAGCAGCCCCGGGGGGTCCGGGGGTCTCTCCTACGAGCAGTACTTC. Translating gives CASSPGGSGGLSYEQYF.

This clone was detected once. The V gene is TRBV9, the J gene TRBJ1-3; possible D gene TRBD1, 5 bases. Trimming took 0 bases from V and 7 from J, leaving 11 bases between them. The CDR3 extends over 14 amino acids. Germline V gene sequence: CDR1 SGDLS, CDR2 YYNGEE. The CDR3 DNA follows: TGTGCCAGCAGCGTAGGAGGGGTGGAGAACACCATATATTTT. Translated, it gives CASSVGGVENTIYF.

The chain couples TRBV9 to TRBJ1-3; tentative D call: TRBD1 (6 bases). The CDR3 runs 16 residues. Germline V gene data show CDR1 as SGDLS and CDR2 as YYNGEE. V was trimmed by 0 bases and J by 2 bases, leaving 12 bases between them. CDR3 in amino acids: CASSVDFEGAGNTIYF. The DNA for the CDR3 is TGTGCCAGCAGCGTAGATTTCGAGGGGGCTGGAAACACCATATATTTT.

V and J are TRBV5-6 and TRBJ1-2; D call uncertain. V was cut by 2 bases and J by 4 bases, with 9 bases left in between. CDR3 length: 13 residues. In germline, CDR1 is SGHDT, CDR2 YYEEEE. CDR3 DNA: TGTGCCAGCAGCTTCGAGGGTGCCTATGGCTACACCTTC. It codes for CASSFEGAYGYTF.

This clone occurred once. The CDR3 region is CASRWDRGTEAFF. In DNA form, the CDR3 reads TGTGCCAGCAGGTGGGACAGGGGCACTGAAGCTTTCTTT. The V gene is TRBV28, the J gene TRBJ1-1, with 10 bases that match TRBD1. Germline V gene sequence: CDR1 MDHEN, CDR2 SYDVKM. The CDR3 spans 13 residues. V trimming: 6 bases; J trimming: 4 bases; junction bases outside the gene matches: 2.

The chain has TRBV7-2 and TRBJ2-1; TRBD2 matches at 15 bases. In germline, CDR1 is SGHTA, CDR2 FQGNSA. The CDR3 runs 16 residues. V lost 1 base, J lost 8 bases, and 3 bases stayed unmatched. CDR3: CASSLDGLAGGDEQFF. For the CDR3, the DNA is TGTGCCAGCAGCTTAGATGGACTAGCGGGAGGGGATGAGCAGTTCTTC.

Here the CDR3 reads CASTPARGPVSDEQFF. The CDR3 DNA reads as TGTGCCAGCACCCCAGCGCGGGGGCCGGTCTCCGATGAGCAGTTCTTC. The V gene is TRBV27, the J gene TRBJ2-1; maybe TRBD2 (7 bases). CDR3 length equals 16 residues. The germline V gene has CDR1 MNHEY and CDR2 SMNVEV (reference sequence). V was shortened by 7 bases and J by 8 bases, with 24 bases between the two germline ends.

This chain links TRBV7-9 with TRBJ1-5; 7 bases fit TRBD1. The CDR3 runs to 16 residues. Germline V gene sequence: CDR1 SEHNR, CDR2 FQNEAQ (reference sequence). The V segment lost 1 base and the J segment 7 bases; nucleotides outside the gene matches: 10. The CDR3 nucleotides read TGTGCCAGCAGCTTAGGAGGGACGGAGGGGGCCCAGCCCCAGCATTTT. Translation: CASSLGGTEGAQPQHF.